At least ten counts were recorded for the clone carrying this TCR beta chain. Its matching antigen is unknown. This CDR3 contains 14 residues. V lost 0 bases to trimming and J lost 4 bases, with 10 bases between them. The V gene's germline CDR1 is MNHEY and CDR2 SVGAGI. This record comes from a study of CD8 T cells in ankylosing spondylitis. Study conclusions and caveats: A subset of motif variants has previously been described in the synovial fluid and blood of reactive arthritis.

Libraries for TCR beta were made by quantitative 5'-RACE with molecular barcodes. One entry per CDR3 protein results from TCRdb running MiXCR on the 5' RACE reads. Of 69,000 or so distinct CDR3 sequences in the sample, roughly 5.2% were seen once. Source material: blood, either unsorted or a sorted T cell fraction (not recorded which). The source is a male donor with ankylosing spondylitis or in good health (not recorded which). The gene calls are TRBV6-5 and TRBJ2-7, with D perhaps matching TRBD2 (5 bases). CDR3 nucleotides: TGTGCCAGCAGTTACTCGACTGGAGGTTACGAGCAGTACTTC. This codes for CASSYSTGGYEQYF.